Listed below are T cell receptor beta chains from one sample, sequenced in a study of technical replicates of blood from several donors. Using immunoSEQ multiplex PCR, the repertoire was profiled, and TCRdb retains in-frame clones only, with some absent. This sample has tens of thousands of clones, with 92% found just once. The sequenced sample consisted of T cells isolated from PBMCs. Receptors were obtained from a human donor in good health. Each CDR3 is given with its conserved first and last residue. The order of the fields is clone size, J gene, V gene, D gene, CDR3 DNA, CDR3 protein. A D gene is named only where the DNA matches it firmly. Some rows have no size entry. The others give once, few or many, or a class for an expanded clone.

abundance: -; j_gene: TRBJ2-3; v_gene: TRBV30; d_gene: TRBD2; CDR3nt: TGTGCCTGGAGTCTGGCTAGCGGTGGCACAGATACGCAGTATTTT; CDR3aa: CAWSLASGGTDTQYF
abundance: -; j_gene: TRBJ1-4; v_gene: TRBV5-1; d_gene: TRBD1; CDR3nt: TGCGCCAGCAGCTTGGGACAGGGGAATGAAAAACTGTTTTTT; CDR3aa: CASSLGQGNEKLFF
abundance: few; j_gene: TRBJ2-7; v_gene: TRBV5-1; d_gene: -; CDR3nt: TGCGCCAGCAGGAGGACGGACAACTACGAGCAGTACTTC; CDR3aa: CASRRTDNYEQYF
abundance: -; j_gene: TRBJ2-7; v_gene: TRBV6-1; d_gene: -; CDR3nt: TGTGCCAGCAGTAAGCAGGGGATCTCCTACGAGCAGTACTTC; CDR3aa: CASSKQGISYEQYF
abundance: once; j_gene: TRBJ2-1; v_gene: TRBV30; d_gene: -; CDR3nt: TGTGCCCGTGAAGGGGACACGAACTACAATGAGCAGTTCTTC; CDR3aa: CAREGDTNYNEQFF
abundance: -; j_gene: TRBJ1-1; v_gene: TRBV7-2; d_gene: TRBD1; CDR3nt: TGTGCCAGCAGCTTTTCAGGGGGCTATATTTTCTTT; CDR3aa: CASSFSGGYIFF
abundance: -; j_gene: TRBJ1-2; v_gene: TRBV4-1; d_gene: -; CDR3nt: TGCGCCAGCAGCCGCACTACGGAGGGACCCAACTATGGCTACACCTTC; CDR3aa: CASSRTTEGPNYGYTF
abundance: -; j_gene: TRBJ2-1; v_gene: TRBV2; d_gene: -; CDR3nt: TGTGCCAGCAGTTACCTACAGGGGACTTCATACAATGAGCAGTTCTTC; CDR3aa: CASSYLQGTSYNEQFF
abundance: -; j_gene: TRBJ2-7; v_gene: TRBV4-3; d_gene: -; CDR3nt: TGCGCCAGCAGCCAGATAGCGATGAGAGACGAGCAGTACTTC; CDR3aa: CASSQIAMRDEQYF
abundance: -; j_gene: TRBJ2-1; v_gene: TRBV4-1; d_gene: TRBD2; CDR3nt: TGCGCCAGCAGCCGGACTAGCGGGGGAGCGAATGAGCAGTTCTTC; CDR3aa: CASSRTSGGANEQFF
abundance: -; j_gene: TRBJ2-7; v_gene: TRBV6-5; d_gene: TRBD1; CDR3nt: TGTGCCAGCAGTTCGACAGGGATCGACGAGCAGTACTTC; CDR3aa: CASSSTGIDEQYF
abundance: -; j_gene: TRBJ2-7; v_gene: TRBV7-3; d_gene: TRBD2; CDR3nt: TGTGCCAGCAGCTTGCAGCGGGGCAGCTACGAGCAGTACTTC; CDR3aa: CASSLQRGSYEQYF
abundance: -; j_gene: TRBJ2-5; v_gene: TRBV5-1; d_gene: TRBD2; CDR3nt: TGCGCCAGCAGCCCCCTGAGCCCCCCTAGCGGACAAGAGACCCAGTACTTC; CDR3aa: CASSPLSPPSGQETQYF
abundance: -; j_gene: TRBJ2-6; v_gene: TRBV29-1; d_gene: -; CDR3nt: TGCAGCGTTCCATTCTCTGGGGCCAACGTCCTGACTTTC; CDR3aa: CSVPFSGANVLTF
abundance: -; j_gene: TRBJ1-4; v_gene: TRBV19; d_gene: TRBD1; CDR3nt: TGTGCCAGTAGTTTGTCGGGACAGCCTCTCCCTGCAACTAATGAAAAACTGTTTTTT; CDR3aa: CASSLSGQPLPATNEKLFF
abundance: once; j_gene: TRBJ2-2; v_gene: TRBV27; d_gene: -; CDR3nt: TGTGCCAGCAGTTTCTTGGGCCCCGGGGAGCTGTTTTTT; CDR3aa: CASSFLGPGELFF
abundance: -; j_gene: TRBJ1-5; v_gene: TRBV4-1; d_gene: -; CDR3nt: TGCGCCAGCAGCAGGGGACTTTCTAGCAATCAGCCCCAGCATTTT; CDR3aa: CASSRGLSSNQPQHF
abundance: -; j_gene: TRBJ2-3; v_gene: TRBV6-9; d_gene: -; CDR3nt: TGTGCCAGCAGTTATAAGATTTATGGGGCCCGCACAGATACGCAGTATTTT; CDR3aa: CASSYKIYGARTDTQYF
abundance: once; j_gene: TRBJ2-7; v_gene: TRBV7-2; d_gene: -; CDR3nt: TGTGCCAGCAGCTTGTCACAGGCCGTCTCTTACGAGCAGTACTTC; CDR3aa: CASSLSQAVSYEQYF
abundance: -; j_gene: TRBJ2-1; v_gene: TRBV5-1; d_gene: TRBD2; CDR3nt: TGCGCCAGCAGTCCGGGACTAGCGGGAGGCAATGAGCAGTTCTTC; CDR3aa: CASSPGLAGGNEQFF
abundance: once; j_gene: TRBJ2-7; v_gene: TRBV28; d_gene: -; CDR3nt: TGTGCCAGCAGCCAACCCTTCAGGGACTACGAGCAGTACTTC; CDR3aa: CASSQPFRDYEQYF
abundance: -; j_gene: TRBJ1-3; v_gene: TRBV28; d_gene: -; CDR3nt: TGTGCCAGCAGGGCGGCTCACTCTGGAAACACCATATATTTT; CDR3aa: CASRAAHSGNTIYF
abundance: -; j_gene: TRBJ1-1; v_gene: TRBV2; d_gene: -; CDR3nt: TGTGCCAGCAGGGGCGACAGCAGGAACACTGAAGCTTTCTTT; CDR3aa: CASRGDSRNTEAFF
abundance: -; j_gene: TRBJ1-4; v_gene: TRBV30; d_gene: -; CDR3nt: TGTGCCTGGAGTGCCTATAAGAATGAAAAACTGTTTTTT; CDR3aa: CAWSAYKNEKLFF
abundance: -; j_gene: TRBJ2-1; v_gene: TRBV7-9; d_gene: -; CDR3nt: TGTGCCAGCAGCCGAGGGGGAGACTACAATGAGCAGTTCTTC; CDR3aa: CASSRGGDYNEQFF
abundance: few; j_gene: TRBJ1-1; v_gene: TRBV5-6; d_gene: TRBD1; CDR3nt: TGTGCCAGCAGCTTGGTGGGACAGGCCACTGAAGCTTTCTTT; CDR3aa: CASSLVGQATEAFF
abundance: -; j_gene: TRBJ1-2; v_gene: TRBV19; d_gene: -; CDR3nt: TGTGCCAGTAGTATCATCGAGGGAGGCTACACCTTC; CDR3aa: CASSIIEGGYTF
abundance: once; j_gene: TRBJ1-3; v_gene: TRBV15; d_gene: -; CDR3nt: TGTGCCACCAGCAGAGATAGCGGTCCTAGGCTATCGGGAAACACCATATATTTT; CDR3aa: CATSRDSGPRLSGNTIYF
abundance: -; j_gene: TRBJ2-5; v_gene: TRBV6-5; d_gene: TRBD2; CDR3nt: TGTGCCAGCAGTTACTCGGGACTAGCGGTCGGAGAGACCCAGTACTTC; CDR3aa: CASSYSGLAVGETQYF
abundance: once; j_gene: TRBJ1-2; v_gene: TRBV6-5; d_gene: TRBD1; CDR3nt: TGTGCCAGCAGTTACACCGGGACAGTCTATGGCTACACCTTC; CDR3aa: CASSYTGTVYGYTF